Listed below are T cell receptor beta chains from one sample, sequenced in a study of control samples from healthy donors and cancer patients. The assay was immunoSEQ multiplex PCR, and TCRdb's table has in-frame clones only and misses some. This repertoire shows 130,000 or so clones, roughly 94% found once; its top ten account for approximately 15%. Material: PBMCs. These receptors originate from a man aged 55 to 70 with colorectal cancer. The CDR3 runs from the conserved cysteine through the conserved F or W. The order of the fields is CDR3 length, clone size, D gene, J gene, V gene, CDR3 DNA, CDR3 protein. A D gene is named only where the DNA matches it firmly. Clone size is given for some rows only: seen once, a few or many times, or a class if the clone is expanded.

cdr3_length: 15; clone_size: NA; d_call: TRBD1; j_call: TRBJ2-5; v_call: TRBV4-1; cdr3_nt: TGCGCCAGCAGCCAAGATGGGACAGCACCGCTGGCCCAGTACTTC; cdr3_aa: CASSQDGTAPLAQYF
cdr3_length: 12; clone_size: NA; d_call: NA; j_call: TRBJ2-7; v_call: TRBV12-3/TRBV12-4; cdr3_nt: TGTGCCAGCAGTCCACGGACAGACGAGCAGTACTTC; cdr3_aa: CASSPRTDEQYF
cdr3_length: 14; clone_size: NA; d_call: NA; j_call: TRBJ2-5; v_call: TRBV5-1; cdr3_nt: TGCGCCAGCAGCTTGGCAGGGGAAAAAGAGACCCAGTACTTC; cdr3_aa: CASSLAGEKETQYF
cdr3_length: 15; clone_size: NA; d_call: TRBD1; j_call: TRBJ2-5; v_call: TRBV30; cdr3_nt: TGTGCCTGGGGACGGACAGGGAAAGGGCAAGAGACCCAGTACTTC; cdr3_aa: CAWGRTGKGQETQYF
cdr3_length: 15; clone_size: NA; d_call: TRBD2; j_call: TRBJ2-1; v_call: TRBV2; cdr3_nt: TGTGCCAGCAGAGGGACTAGCGGGTCGCACAATGAGCAGTTCTTC; cdr3_aa: CASRGTSGSHNEQFF
cdr3_length: 15; clone_size: NA; d_call: NA; j_call: TRBJ1-6; v_call: TRBV6-2/TRBV6-3; cdr3_nt: TGTGCCAGCAGTTACACCGGGGTATTTTCTTCACCCCTCCACTTT; cdr3_aa: CASSYTGVFSSPLHF
cdr3_length: 12; clone_size: NA; d_call: NA; j_call: TRBJ2-3; v_call: TRBV5-4; cdr3_nt: TGTGCCAGCAGGGGGGCCCCAGATACGCAGTATTTT; cdr3_aa: CASRGAPDTQYF
cdr3_length: 14; clone_size: NA; d_call: TRBD1; j_call: TRBJ1-2; v_call: TRBV9; cdr3_nt: TGTGCCAGCAGCCCGGACAGGGGGGGCCGTGGCTACACCTTC; cdr3_aa: CASSPDRGGRGYTF
cdr3_length: 17; clone_size: once; d_call: TRBD1; j_call: TRBJ1-5; v_call: TRBV6-1; cdr3_nt: TGTGCCAGCAGTGGCCGACAGGGGGCGGAAAGCAATCAGCCCCAGCATTTT; cdr3_aa: CASSGRQGAESNQPQHF
cdr3_length: 14; clone_size: NA; d_call: NA; j_call: TRBJ2-5; v_call: TRBV10-2; cdr3_nt: TGCGCCAGCAGTCTGTTGGGGGGCCAAGAGACCCAGTACTTC; cdr3_aa: CASSLLGGQETQYF
cdr3_length: 14; clone_size: NA; d_call: NA; j_call: TRBJ1-1; v_call: TRBV3-1/TRBV3-2; cdr3_nt: TGTGCCAGCAGCCAAACAGGGAGGAACACTGAAGCTTTCTTT; cdr3_aa: CASSQTGRNTEAFF
cdr3_length: 15; clone_size: NA; d_call: TRBD2; j_call: TRBJ2-3; v_call: TRBV25-1; cdr3_nt: TGTGCCAGCAGGAATACGGGGGGACGAGCAGATACGCAGTATTTT; cdr3_aa: CASRNTGGRADTQYF
cdr3_length: 15; clone_size: once; d_call: TRBD2; j_call: TRBJ2-5; v_call: TRBV4-1; cdr3_nt: TGCGCCAGCAGCGTGGGTAGCGGGGGGGCGGAGACCCAGTACTTC; cdr3_aa: CASSVGSGGAETQYF
cdr3_length: 15; clone_size: NA; d_call: NA; j_call: TRBJ1-1; v_call: TRBV5-1; cdr3_nt: TGCGCCAGCAGCCCGGGGGGGACTATGAACACTGAAGCTTTCTTT; cdr3_aa: CASSPGGTMNTEAFF
cdr3_length: 17; clone_size: NA; d_call: TRBD1; j_call: TRBJ2-2; v_call: TRBV3-1/TRBV3-2; cdr3_nt: TGTGCCAGCAGCCAAGATGGCCACTCTAGGGGGCCCGGGGAGCTGTTTTTT; cdr3_aa: CASSQDGHSRGPGELFF
cdr3_length: 15; clone_size: once; d_call: NA; j_call: TRBJ1-2; v_call: TRBV7-2; cdr3_nt: TGTGCCAGCAGCTTAGAATCCCGGGGCGGCTATGGCTACACCTTC; cdr3_aa: CASSLESRGGYGYTF
cdr3_length: 14; clone_size: few; d_call: NA; j_call: TRBJ1-1; v_call: TRBV5-6; cdr3_nt: TGTGCCAGCAGCTCGGTCCAGGGCCACACTGAAGCTTTCTTT; cdr3_aa: CASSSVQGHTEAFF
cdr3_length: 14; clone_size: few; d_call: TRBD1; j_call: TRBJ1-3; v_call: TRBV30; cdr3_nt: TGTGCCTGGAGTACAGGGGCTACTGGAAACACCATATATTTT; cdr3_aa: CAWSTGATGNTIYF
cdr3_length: 15; clone_size: NA; d_call: NA; j_call: TRBJ1-2; v_call: TRBV7-6; cdr3_nt: TGTGCCAGCAGCTTAGCGAACCAGGGCAACTATGGCTACACCTTC; cdr3_aa: CASSLANQGNYGYTF
cdr3_length: 14; clone_size: NA; d_call: NA; j_call: TRBJ1-5; v_call: TRBV14; cdr3_nt: TGTGCCAGCAGCCGAGATTCCCTCGGTCAGCCCCAGCATTTT; cdr3_aa: CASSRDSLGQPQHF
cdr3_length: 14; clone_size: once; d_call: NA; j_call: TRBJ1-1; v_call: TRBV6-2/TRBV6-3; cdr3_nt: TGTGCCAGCAGTTCCCTAGGGGTCAACACTGAAGCTTTCTTT; cdr3_aa: CASSSLGVNTEAFF
cdr3_length: 15; clone_size: NA; d_call: TRBD1; j_call: TRBJ2-5; v_call: TRBV5-1; cdr3_nt: TGCGCCAGCAAATGGAGAACAGGGGTTTTGGAGACCCAGTACTTC; cdr3_aa: CASKWRTGVLETQYF
cdr3_length: 11; clone_size: NA; d_call: NA; j_call: TRBJ2-5; v_call: TRBV6-5; cdr3_nt: TGTGCCAGCAGCCAACAAGAGACCCAGTACTTC; cdr3_aa: CASSQQETQYF
cdr3_length: 14; clone_size: NA; d_call: TRBD1; j_call: TRBJ1-2; v_call: TRBV10-3; cdr3_nt: TGTGCCATCAGTGAGTCGACAGGGGGCAGAGGCTACACCTTC; cdr3_aa: CAISESTGGRGYTF
cdr3_length: 16; clone_size: NA; d_call: TRBD1; j_call: TRBJ2-3; v_call: TRBV19; cdr3_nt: TGTGCCAGTAGTGTGACAGGGATGACTAGCACAGATACGCAGTATTTT; cdr3_aa: CASSVTGMTSTDTQYF
cdr3_length: 15; clone_size: NA; d_call: NA; j_call: TRBJ2-7; v_call: TRBV24-1; cdr3_nt: TGTGCCACCAGTGATACCGCTGCGGGGTCCTACGAGCAGTACTTC; cdr3_aa: CATSDTAAGSYEQYF
cdr3_length: 13; clone_size: NA; d_call: TRBD1; j_call: TRBJ2-7; v_call: TRBV5-5; cdr3_nt: TGTGCCAGCAGCTCGGGACAGGTCCACGAGCAGTACTTC; cdr3_aa: CASSSGQVHEQYF
cdr3_length: 12; clone_size: NA; d_call: NA; j_call: TRBJ1-4; v_call: TRBV30; cdr3_nt: TGTGCCTGGGGACAGAACAATGAAAAACTGTTTTTT; cdr3_aa: CAWGQNNEKLFF
cdr3_length: 18; clone_size: once; d_call: TRBD1; j_call: TRBJ1-1; v_call: TRBV6-1; cdr3_nt: TGTGCCAGCAGTGAAGCGCTACAGGGGAGGACCATGAACACTGAAGCTTTCTTT; cdr3_aa: CASSEALQGRTMNTEAFF
cdr3_length: 13; clone_size: NA; d_call: TRBD1; j_call: TRBJ1-1; v_call: TRBV11-2; cdr3_nt: TGTGCCAGCAGCTTCTCAGGGGGCACTGAAGCTTTCTTT; cdr3_aa: CASSFSGGTEAFF
cdr3_length: 13; clone_size: NA; d_call: TRBD1; j_call: TRBJ2-7; v_call: TRBV7-8; cdr3_nt: TGTGCCAGCAGCCAACCGGGACAGTACGAGCAGTACTTC; cdr3_aa: CASSQPGQYEQYF
cdr3_length: 17; clone_size: NA; d_call: NA; j_call: TRBJ2-2; v_call: TRBV10-1; cdr3_nt: TGCGCCAGCAGTGAGTCTGGGGTTTGGAGGAAAACCGGGGAGCTGTTTTTT; cdr3_aa: CASSESGVWRKTGELFF
cdr3_length: 17; clone_size: NA; d_call: TRBD1; j_call: TRBJ1-1; v_call: TRBV7-8; cdr3_nt: TGTGCCAGCAGCTTAGTGGGGACAGGGGGTATGGAAACTGAAGCTTTCTTT; cdr3_aa: CASSLVGTGGMETEAFF
cdr3_length: 16; clone_size: NA; d_call: TRBD2; j_call: TRBJ2-3; v_call: TRBV10-3; cdr3_nt: TGTGCCATCAGGCCATCCCTTAGCGGGGGCACAGATACGCAGTATTTT; cdr3_aa: CAIRPSLSGGTDTQYF
cdr3_length: 13; clone_size: NA; d_call: NA; j_call: TRBJ1-4; v_call: TRBV7-9; cdr3_nt: TGTGCCAGCAGAGTCGGGGGAGATGAAAAACTGTTTTTT; cdr3_aa: CASRVGGDEKLFF
cdr3_length: 14; clone_size: once; d_call: TRBD2; j_call: TRBJ2-3; v_call: TRBV10-1; cdr3_nt: TGCGCCAGCTCGCGGGGGGGCCCCGCAGATACGCAGTATTTT; cdr3_aa: CASSRGGPADTQYF
cdr3_length: 13; clone_size: once; d_call: NA; j_call: TRBJ2-7; v_call: TRBV7-2; cdr3_nt: TGTGCCAGCAGCTTAGCTTTCAGGGACGAGCAGTACTTC; cdr3_aa: CASSLAFRDEQYF
cdr3_length: 17; clone_size: NA; d_call: NA; j_call: TRBJ1-2; v_call: TRBV5-6; cdr3_nt: TGTGCCAGCAGCTTGGGATTTGGGACAATAACTAACTATGGCTACACCTTC; cdr3_aa: CASSLGFGTITNYGYTF
cdr3_length: 15; clone_size: NA; d_call: NA; j_call: TRBJ2-1; v_call: TRBV6-5; cdr3_nt: TGTGCCAGCAGGCCGCTGACCAGCGGGTACAATGAGCAGTTCTTC; cdr3_aa: CASRPLTSGYNEQFF
cdr3_length: 15; clone_size: NA; d_call: NA; j_call: TRBJ1-1; v_call: TRBV30; cdr3_nt: TGTGCCTGGACCCTAAGAGGGACCATGGGGACTGAAGCTTTCTTT; cdr3_aa: CAWTLRGTMGTEAFF
cdr3_length: 13; clone_size: NA; d_call: NA; j_call: TRBJ2-2; v_call: TRBV7-9; cdr3_nt: TGTGCCAGCAGCTTAGCGGGGACCGGGGAGCTGTTTTTT; cdr3_aa: CASSLAGTGELFF
cdr3_length: 14; clone_size: NA; d_call: TRBD1; j_call: TRBJ1-5; v_call: TRBV30; cdr3_nt: TGTGCCTGGAGTCCGGACAGGGGAAGTCAGCCCCAGCATTTT; cdr3_aa: CAWSPDRGSQPQHF
cdr3_length: 17; clone_size: NA; d_call: NA; j_call: TRBJ1-1; v_call: TRBV4-2; cdr3_nt: TGTGCCAGCAGCCCCGCGGGGGAAGGAATAAAGAACACTGAAGCTTTCTTT; cdr3_aa: CASSPAGEGIKNTEAFF
cdr3_length: 15; clone_size: once; d_call: NA; j_call: TRBJ1-4; v_call: TRBV9; cdr3_nt: TGTGCCAGCAGCGGGCGACAGCAAACTAATGAAAAACTGTTTTTT; cdr3_aa: CASSGRQQTNEKLFF
cdr3_length: 13; clone_size: NA; d_call: NA; j_call: TRBJ2-7; v_call: TRBV18; cdr3_nt: TGTGCCAGCTCACCACCGGAAAGGGGCGAGCAGTACTTC; cdr3_aa: CASSPPERGEQYF
cdr3_length: 15; clone_size: NA; d_call: NA; j_call: TRBJ2-3; v_call: TRBV5-1; cdr3_nt: TGCGCCAGCAGCTTGGCCCCGGACCACACAGATACGCAGTATTTT; cdr3_aa: CASSLAPDHTDTQYF
cdr3_length: 14; clone_size: NA; d_call: NA; j_call: TRBJ1-1; v_call: TRBV19; cdr3_nt: TGTGCCAGTAGTATAGCCCTGGGGAACACTGAAGCTTTCTTT; cdr3_aa: CASSIALGNTEAFF
cdr3_length: 19; clone_size: NA; d_call: TRBD2; j_call: TRBJ2-1; v_call: TRBV4-1; cdr3_nt: TGCGCCAGCAGCCAATGGGCCACTAGCGGGGGGCGGAATACCAATGAGCAGTTCTTC; cdr3_aa: CASSQWATSGGRNTNEQFF
cdr3_length: 13; clone_size: NA; d_call: NA; j_call: TRBJ2-7; v_call: TRBV5-1; cdr3_nt: TGCGCCAGCAGGGCAGGGAGCTCCTACGAGCAGTACTTC; cdr3_aa: CASRAGSSYEQYF
cdr3_length: 11; clone_size: NA; d_call: NA; j_call: TRBJ1-5; v_call: TRBV28; cdr3_nt: TGTGCCAGCAGTTTATCGGGGCCCCAGCATTTT; cdr3_aa: CASSLSGPQHF
cdr3_length: 14; clone_size: NA; d_call: TRBD2; j_call: TRBJ2-3; v_call: TRBV30; cdr3_nt: TGTGCCTCACCACTAGCGGGGGGCACAGATACGCAGTATTTT; cdr3_aa: CASPLAGGTDTQYF
cdr3_length: 13; clone_size: NA; d_call: TRBD2; j_call: TRBJ2-1; v_call: TRBV6-6; cdr3_nt: TGTGCCAGCAGTTACGTCGGGGGGGAGAAGCAGTTCTTC; cdr3_aa: CASSYVGGEKQFF
cdr3_length: 15; clone_size: NA; d_call: NA; j_call: TRBJ1-3; v_call: TRBV7-2; cdr3_nt: TGTGCCAGCAGCTTAGATAAGGGGTCCGGAAACACCATATATTTT; cdr3_aa: CASSLDKGSGNTIYF
cdr3_length: 13; clone_size: once; d_call: NA; j_call: TRBJ2-5; v_call: TRBV5-1; cdr3_nt: TGCGCCAGCAGCTTGGAAACAAAAGAGACCCAGTACTTC; cdr3_aa: CASSLETKETQYF
cdr3_length: 16; clone_size: NA; d_call: TRBD2; j_call: TRBJ2-5; v_call: TRBV5-1; cdr3_nt: TGCGCCAGCAGCCCGCGGACTAGCGGGGGGGAGGTGACCCAGTACTTC; cdr3_aa: CASSPRTSGGEVTQYF
cdr3_length: 15; clone_size: NA; d_call: NA; j_call: TRBJ2-1; v_call: TRBV5-1; cdr3_nt: TGCGCCAGCAGCTTGTCTCTGAGGGCCTACAATGAGCAGTTCTTC; cdr3_aa: CASSLSLRAYNEQFF
cdr3_length: 17; clone_size: NA; d_call: NA; j_call: TRBJ1-6; v_call: TRBV27; cdr3_nt: TGTGCCAGCATCAAATCGGGACAAGCCCTTTATAATTCACCCCTCCACTTT; cdr3_aa: CASIKSGQALYNSPLHF
cdr3_length: 14; clone_size: NA; d_call: NA; j_call: TRBJ1-2; v_call: TRBV19; cdr3_nt: TGTGCCAGTAGTATCCCCAGGGACTCCTATGGCTACACCTTC; cdr3_aa: CASSIPRDSYGYTF
cdr3_length: 15; clone_size: NA; d_call: NA; j_call: TRBJ1-5; v_call: TRBV3-1/TRBV3-2; cdr3_nt: TGTGCCAGCAGCCAAGATCTTGGAAGGGCCCAGCCCCAGCATTTT; cdr3_aa: CASSQDLGRAQPQHF